This T cell receptor beta chain was recovered during a study of T cells in Graves' hyperthyroidism and ophthalmopathy. The CDR3 length is 13 residues. Germline V gene data show CDR1 as GTSNPN and CDR2 as SVGIG (reference sequence). V lost 0 bases, J lost 4 bases, and 3 bases stayed unmatched. RNA transcripts yielded amplified TCR beta CDR3 regions. The primer set for the first-round RT-PCR of the TCR CDR3 was HTBI. TCRdb re-called the multiplex PCR reads through MiXCR, storing one row per CDR3 protein. The sample includes 400,000 to 500,000 distinct CDR3 sequences, roughly 13% of them seen just once. The table lists this clonotype with many counts. Its target is not known. Study results and limitations: From stable hyperthyroidism, ophthalmopathy was set apart by a 13 V-J model.

Each patient was aged 18 to 65 and had newly diagnosed hyperthyroidism of under 2 months' duration. It was uncontrolled infection, other autoimmune disease, pregnancy or lactation that excluded patients. This TCR was sampled from a woman under 30 with Graves' hyperthyroidism. The specimen sequenced was blood. This chain connects TRBV30 to TRBJ2-7; 7 nucleotides line up with TRBD1. CDR3 protein: CAWSVGRGYEQYF. The CDR3 DNA follows: TGTGCCTGGAGTGTGGGCAGGGGGTACGAGCAGTACTTC.